These 7 T cell receptor beta chains came from one sample sequenced in a study of spatial heterogeneity in lung cancer. Specified time point: sample taken at primary tumor resection. Whole RNA came from tumor, nontumor lung or frozen PBMC and was sequenced without being sorted. TCRdb reprocessed the 5' RACE reads with MiXCR, giving one entry per CDR3 protein. The table has about 48,000 distinct CDR3 sequences, approximately 5.3% seen once. The material sequenced was PBMCs, taken at surgery. The source is a male donor with early-stage non-small cell lung cancer.

This clonotype was seen at least ten times. The DNA of the CDR3 is TGTGCCAGCAGTCGGCCGGGACAGGGGTCGATCGAGCAGTACTTC. This translates into CASSRPGQGSIEQYF. The rearrangement links TRBV6-2 or TRBV6-3 to TRBJ2-7, with 10 bases matching TRBD1. Per germline, CDR1 MNHEY and CDR2 SVGEGT. J gave up 6 bases and V 5 bases, and 10 bases lay outside the gene matches. The CDR3 sequence is 15 residues long.

This clonotype showed up many times. This chain uses TRBV11-2 with TRBJ2-1; TRBD2 matches at 8 bases. CDR3 length: 16 residues. With 6 bases clipped from V and 9 bases from J, the junction kept 16 bases outside the gene matches. Germline V gene lookup returns CDR1 SGHAT and CDR2 FQNNGV. The CDR3, as DNA: TGTGCCAGCAGTCACCGGAGTAGCGGGAATCTTGGTGAGCAGTTCTTC. Protein product: CASSHRSSGNLGEQFF.

This clonotype has a count of ten or more. This chain connects TRBV20-1 to TRBJ2-1; either TRBD1 or TRBD2 may supply D (6 bases each). CDR3 length: 16 residues. CDR1 is DFQATT and CDR2 is SNEGSKA in the germline V gene (reference sequence). Trimming cost V 3 bases and J 1 base, with 16 bases left between them. The CDR3 loop is CSARGVGGTSYNEQFF. The CDR3 region has the DNA TGCAGTGCTAGGGGAGTTGGCGGGACATCCTACAATGAGCAGTTCTTC.

This clonotype has a count of ten or more. The chain is built from TRBV9 and TRBJ2-2; 9 nucleotides line up with TRBD2. Per germline, CDR1 SGDLS and CDR2 YYNGEE. The length of the CDR3 is 17 residues. The ends lost 0 bases at V and 7 bases at J; junction bases unmatched: 10. The CDR3 sequence: CASSVGTSASGDGELFF. The CDR3 DNA is TGTGCCAGCAGCGTAGGGACTAGCGCAAGCGGGGACGGGGAGCTGTTTTTT.

This clonotype has ten or more counts. The CDR3 region has the DNA TGCGCCAGCAGTCAGTCGGACAGGGGATACAATGAGCAGTTCTTC. Protein sequence: CASSQSDRGYNEQFF. V usage is TRBV23-1 and J usage is TRBJ2-1, with 9 bases that match TRBD1. Being an ORF, TRBV23-1 has a function that is uncertain. The CDR3 sequence is 15 residues long. The trim removed 3 bases at V and 4 bases at J, leaving 4 bases unmatched.

This clonotype was seen ten or more times. This chain uses TRBV20-1 with TRBJ1-1, with TRBD1 as a possible D gene (5 bases). Germline CDR1 reads DFQATT; CDR2 reads SNEGSKA (reference sequence). The CDR3 contains 13 residues. V lost 3 bases to trimming and J lost 7 bases, with 15 bases between them. The CDR3 bases are TGCAGTGCTAGCCCCCTGGGGGAGTTTGAAGCTTTCTTT. It translates to CSASPLGEFEAFF.

At least ten counts were recorded for this clonotype. The V call is TRBV7-2, the J call TRBJ2-7; D may match TRBD1 or TRBD2 (5 bases each). This CDR3 is 13 amino acids long. Per the germline V gene, CDR1 is SGHTA and CDR2 is FQGNSA. V lost 4 bases to trimming and J lost 3 bases, with 10 bases between them. The CDR3 nucleotides read TGTGCCAGCAGCTCCGGGACCTACTACGAGCAGTACTTC. Translating gives CASSSGTYYEQYF.